A selection of T cell receptor beta chains follows, all from one sample in a study of T cells in Graves' hyperthyroidism and ophthalmopathy. TCRdb fed the multiplex PCR reads into MiXCR, producing one record per CDR3 protein. The sample records a few hundred thousand distinct CDR3 sequences, about 43% being singletons. What was sequenced was peripheral blood or thyroid tissue (not recorded which). The receptors derive from an adult woman with Graves' disease, either hyperthyroidism or ophthalmopathy (not recorded which). Each CDR3 is given with its conserved first and last residue. The order of the fields is clone size, J gene, D gene, V gene, CDR3 DNA, CDR3 protein. A D gene is named only where the DNA matches it firmly. Not every row has a clone size; where given, it reads once, few, many or a size class.

clone size: many; J gene: TRBJ1-2; D gene: NA; V gene: TRBV5-6; CDR3 DNA: TGTGCCAGCAGCCTAGACAGGTCCATCTATGGCTACACCTTC; CDR3 protein: CASSLDRSIYGYTF
clone size: many; J gene: TRBJ2-4; D gene: NA; V gene: TRBV9; CDR3 DNA: TGTGCCAGCAGCGTAGTAGGTAGTTCACACCCAATTCCCCAAAACATTCAGTACTTC; CDR3 protein: CASSVVGSSHPIPQNIQYF
clone size: many; J gene: TRBJ2-7; D gene: TRBD2; V gene: TRBV27; CDR3 DNA: TGTGCCAGCAGGATGGTGGCGGGGGCCTACGAGCAGTACTTC; CDR3 protein: CASRMVAGAYEQYF
clone size: NA; J gene: TRBJ1-2; D gene: NA; V gene: TRBV2; CDR3 DNA: TGTGCCAGCAAAAGAGATTCTAACTATGGCTACACCTTC; CDR3 protein: CASKRDSNYGYTF
clone size: NA; J gene: TRBJ1-2; D gene: NA; V gene: TRBV10-3; CDR3 DNA: TGTGCCAGCAGTGCTAGTGCGGCAGCTAACTATGGCTACACCTTC; CDR3 protein: CASSASAAANYGYTF
clone size: many; J gene: TRBJ2-7; D gene: TRBD2; V gene: TRBV3-1; CDR3 DNA: TGTGCCAGCAGCCAAGGGATTGGCAGCGGGAGCTCCTACGAGCAGTACTTC; CDR3 protein: CASSQGIGSGSSYEQYF
clone size: NA; J gene: TRBJ2-1; D gene: NA; V gene: TRBV29-1; CDR3 DNA: TGCAGCGTTGAAGATTGGGGCTCCTACAATGAGCAGTTCTTC; CDR3 protein: CSVEDWGSYNEQFF
clone size: NA; J gene: TRBJ1-3; D gene: NA; V gene: TRBV30; CDR3 DNA: TGTGCCTGGACCTATGCGGGGGCCTTCTCTGGAAACACCATATATTTT; CDR3 protein: CAWTYAGAFSGNTIYF
clone size: many; J gene: TRBJ1-6; D gene: TRBD1; V gene: TRBV25-1; CDR3 DNA: TGTGCCAGCAGTGGGTGGACAGGCTTCGGATCACCCCTCCACTTT; CDR3 protein: CASSGWTGFGSPLHF
clone size: many; J gene: TRBJ1-3; D gene: TRBD1; V gene: TRBV7-8; CDR3 DNA: TGTGCCAGCAGCCCAAGGACAGGGGCTGGAAACACCATATATTTT; CDR3 protein: CASSPRTGAGNTIYF
clone size: many; J gene: TRBJ1-2; D gene: NA; V gene: TRBV6-2/TRBV6-3; CDR3 DNA: TGTGCCAGCAGTTACAGGGTCGTCAAAGGCTACACCTTC; CDR3 protein: CASSYRVVKGYTF
clone size: NA; J gene: TRBJ2-2; D gene: TRBD2; V gene: TRBV7-8; CDR3 DNA: TGTGCCAGCAGCCCCATACTAGCGAGAAACACCGGGGAGCTGTTTTTT; CDR3 protein: CASSPILARNTGELFF
clone size: NA; J gene: TRBJ1-1; D gene: NA; V gene: TRBV6-1; CDR3 DNA: TGTGCCACCCGACGGGGGGGTTCGAACCCTGAAGCTTTCTTT; CDR3 protein: CATRRGGSNPEAFF
clone size: many; J gene: TRBJ2-2; D gene: NA; V gene: TRBV2; CDR3 DNA: TGTGCCAGCTCCCGGGACGGGGGAACCGGGGAGCTGTTTTTT; CDR3 protein: CASSRDGGTGELFF
clone size: NA; J gene: TRBJ1-6; D gene: TRBD1; V gene: TRBV10-3; CDR3 DNA: TGTGCCATCAGTGATGGGGGGACAGTTTCTCGATCACCCCTCCACTTT; CDR3 protein: CAISDGGTVSRSPLHF
clone size: many; J gene: TRBJ2-7; D gene: NA; V gene: TRBV25-1; CDR3 DNA: TGTGCCAGCAGTGAATCTTCCTACGAGCAGTACTTC; CDR3 protein: CASSESSYEQYF
clone size: few; J gene: TRBJ1-2; D gene: NA; V gene: TRBV2; CDR3 DNA: TGTGCCAGCAGTGTGGACATAGGCTATGGCTACACCTTC; CDR3 protein: CASSVDIGYGYTF